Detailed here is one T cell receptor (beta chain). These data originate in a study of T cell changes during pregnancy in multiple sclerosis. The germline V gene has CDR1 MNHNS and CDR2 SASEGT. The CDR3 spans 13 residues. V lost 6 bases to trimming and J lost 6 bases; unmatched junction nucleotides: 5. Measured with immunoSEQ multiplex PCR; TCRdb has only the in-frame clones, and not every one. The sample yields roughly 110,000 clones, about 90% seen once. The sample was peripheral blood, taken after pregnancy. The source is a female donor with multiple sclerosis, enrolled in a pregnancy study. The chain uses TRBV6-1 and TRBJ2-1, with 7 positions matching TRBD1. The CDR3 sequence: CASRPDRLNEQFF. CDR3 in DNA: TGTGCCAGCAGACCGGACAGGCTCAATGAGCAGTTCTTC.